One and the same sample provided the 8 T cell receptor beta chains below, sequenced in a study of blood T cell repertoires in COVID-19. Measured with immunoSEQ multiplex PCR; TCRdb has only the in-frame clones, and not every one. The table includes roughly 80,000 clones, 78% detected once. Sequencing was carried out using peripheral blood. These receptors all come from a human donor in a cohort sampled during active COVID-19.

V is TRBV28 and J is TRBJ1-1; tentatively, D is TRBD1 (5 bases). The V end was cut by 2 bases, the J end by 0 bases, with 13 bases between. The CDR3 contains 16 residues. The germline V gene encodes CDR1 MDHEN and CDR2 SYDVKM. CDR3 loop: CASSLGWGGMNTEAFF. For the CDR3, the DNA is TGTGCCAGCAGTTTAGGGTGGGGGGGGATGAACACTGAAGCTTTCTTT.

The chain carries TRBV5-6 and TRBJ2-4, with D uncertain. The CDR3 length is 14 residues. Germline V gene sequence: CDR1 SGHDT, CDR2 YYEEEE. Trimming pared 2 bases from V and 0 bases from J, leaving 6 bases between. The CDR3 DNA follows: TGTGCCAGCAGCTTACATATAGCCAAAAACATTCAGTACTTC. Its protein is CASSLHIAKNIQYF.

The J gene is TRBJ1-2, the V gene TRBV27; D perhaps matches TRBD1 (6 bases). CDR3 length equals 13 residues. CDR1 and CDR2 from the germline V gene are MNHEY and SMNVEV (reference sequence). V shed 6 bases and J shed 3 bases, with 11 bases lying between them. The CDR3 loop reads CASSLTGHYGYTF. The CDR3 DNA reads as TGTGCCAGCAGCCTGACAGGACACTATGGCTACACCTTC.

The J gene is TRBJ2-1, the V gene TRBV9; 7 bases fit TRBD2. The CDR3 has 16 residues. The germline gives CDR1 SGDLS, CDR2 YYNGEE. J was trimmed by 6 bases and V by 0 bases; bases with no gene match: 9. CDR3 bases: TGTGCCAGCAGCGTAGAGCCAGCGGGATCCAGCAATGAGCAGTTCTTC. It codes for CASSVEPAGSSNEQFF.

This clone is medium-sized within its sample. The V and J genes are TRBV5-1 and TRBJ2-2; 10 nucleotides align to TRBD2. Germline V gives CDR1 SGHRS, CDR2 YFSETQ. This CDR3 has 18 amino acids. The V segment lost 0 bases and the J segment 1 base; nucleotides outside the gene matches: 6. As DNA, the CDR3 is TGCGCCAGCAGCTTGGGGCTAGCGGGGGCCAAGAACACCGGGGAGCTGTTTTTT. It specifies CASSLGLAGAKNTGELFF.

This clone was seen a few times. The CDR3 region is CASSQEAGVANEKLFF. CDR3 DNA: TGTGCCAGCAGCCAAGAGGCAGGTGTTGCTAATGAAAAACTGTTTTTT. This chain connects TRBV4-2 to TRBJ1-4, with unresolved D. V was pared by 0 bases and J by 3 bases, with 11 bases between. CDR1 and CDR2 from the germline V gene are LGHNA and YNFKEQ. This CDR3 spans 16 amino acids.

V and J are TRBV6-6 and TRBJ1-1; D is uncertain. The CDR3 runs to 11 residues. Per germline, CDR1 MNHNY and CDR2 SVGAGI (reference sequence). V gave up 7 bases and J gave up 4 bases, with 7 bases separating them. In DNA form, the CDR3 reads TGTGCCAGCACCTATAGCACTGAAGCTTTCTTT. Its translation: CASTYSTEAFF.

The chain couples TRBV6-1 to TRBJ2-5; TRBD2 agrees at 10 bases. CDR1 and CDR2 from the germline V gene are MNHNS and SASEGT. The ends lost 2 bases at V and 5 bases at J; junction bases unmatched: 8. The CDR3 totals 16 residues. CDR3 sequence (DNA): TGTGCCAGCAGTGAAACCAGCGGGGGGGGCTTTGAGACCCAGTACTTC. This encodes CASSETSGGGFETQYF.